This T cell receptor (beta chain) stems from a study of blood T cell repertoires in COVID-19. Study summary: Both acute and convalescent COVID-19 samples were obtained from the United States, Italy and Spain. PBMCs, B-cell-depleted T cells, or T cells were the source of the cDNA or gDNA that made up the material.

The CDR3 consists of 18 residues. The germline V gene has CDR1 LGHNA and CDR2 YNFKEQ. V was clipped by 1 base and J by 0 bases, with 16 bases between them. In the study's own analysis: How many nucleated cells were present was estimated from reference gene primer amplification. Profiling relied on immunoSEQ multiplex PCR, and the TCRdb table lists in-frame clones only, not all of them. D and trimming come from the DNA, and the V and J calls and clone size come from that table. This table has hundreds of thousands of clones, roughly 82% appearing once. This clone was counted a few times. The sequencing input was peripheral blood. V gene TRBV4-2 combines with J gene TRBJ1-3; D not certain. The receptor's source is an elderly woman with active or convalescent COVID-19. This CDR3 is CASSQALPLRDSGNTIYF. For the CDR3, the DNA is TGTGCCAGCAGCCAAGCCTTACCTTTGAGGGACTCTGGAAACACCATATATTTT.